This T cell receptor (beta chain) was identified during a study of cytomegalovirus exposure and HLA in healthy donors. Study information: A later analysis reported the 100 to 150 validation repertoires used the same platform as the approximately 660 first-cohort repertoires.

Trimming at V came to 4 bases and at J to 6 bases, leaving 6 bases not matched to a gene. Per the germline V gene, CDR1 is SQVTM and CDR2 is ANQGSEA. The CDR3 has 13 amino acids. The protocol was immunoSEQ multiplex PCR, while the TCRdb copy is restricted to in-frame clones and leaves out a portion. The sample has a few hundred thousand clones; just over 85% are singletons. Points from the study as a whole: Associated with cytomegalovirus, according to the listing, were around 160 TCR beta chains. Cytomegalovirus status was reportedly diagnosed by the classifier with high specificity and sensitivity.

Remarks on this clone: Its antigen is currently unknown.

The chain combines TRBV29-1 with TRBJ2-1; 7 bases align to TRBD2. The TCR comes from a woman aged 18 to 35 in good health and CMV-seronegative. The source material was PBMCs. CDR3 DNA: TGCAGCGTTGTAATAGCGGGCCCCAATGAGCAGTTCTTC. Translation: CSVVIAGPNEQFF.